The entry that follows covers one TCR beta chain sequence. With random hexamers, roughly 0.5 to 1 ug RNA was reverse transcribed. The immunoSEQ assay covered 54 Vbeta and 13 Jbeta segments for CDR3. TCRdb independently ran MiXCR on the immunoSEQ multiplex PCR reads; one entry per CDR3 protein. The sample lists approximately 120,000 distinct CDR3 sequences; about 93% were seen once. This CDR3 contains 15 residues. The ends were cut back, 3 bases at V and 4 bases at J, with 14 bases in the middle. This sample is drawn from a study of CD8 T cells in Susac syndrome. The material sequenced was CD4+ T cells from PBMCs. This clonotype was sampled from a human donor in good health. J is TRBJ2-3 and V is TRBV12-3 or TRBV12-4, with D tentatively TRBD1 or TRBD2 (5 bases each). CDR3 loop: CASSLGHLEADTQYF. CDR3 bases: TGTGCCAGCAGTTTGGGGCATCTGGAGGCAGATACGCAGTATTTT.